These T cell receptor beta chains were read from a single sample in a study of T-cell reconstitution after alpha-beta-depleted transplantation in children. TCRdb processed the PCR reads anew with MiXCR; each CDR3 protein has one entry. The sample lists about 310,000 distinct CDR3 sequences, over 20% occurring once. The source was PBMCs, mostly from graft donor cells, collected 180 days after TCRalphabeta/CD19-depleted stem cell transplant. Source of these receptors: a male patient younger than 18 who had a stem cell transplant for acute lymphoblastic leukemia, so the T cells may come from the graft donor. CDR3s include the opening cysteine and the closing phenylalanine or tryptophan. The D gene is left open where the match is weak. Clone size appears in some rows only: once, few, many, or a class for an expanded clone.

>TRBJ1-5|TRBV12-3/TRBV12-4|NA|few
CASSPARLSAPNQPQHF
TGTGCCAGCAGCCCTGCGCGCCTCTCGGCCCCCAATCAGCCCCAGCATTTT
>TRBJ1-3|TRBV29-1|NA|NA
CSVEDLSHRSGNTIYF
TGCAGCGTTGAAGATCTATCGCACCGCTCTGGAAACACCATATATTTT
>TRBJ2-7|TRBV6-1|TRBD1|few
CATEGVGQGSYEQYF
TGTGCCACCGAGGGTGTAGGACAGGGTTCCTACGAGCAGTACTTC
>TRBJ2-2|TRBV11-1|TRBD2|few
CASSSFRTSGRLRTGELFF
TGTGCCAGCAGCTCATTCCGGACTAGCGGGAGATTAAGGACCGGGGAGCTGTTTTTT
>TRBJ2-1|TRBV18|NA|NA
CASSPGFEQFF
TGTGCCAGCTCACCAGGCTTTGAGCAGTTCTTC
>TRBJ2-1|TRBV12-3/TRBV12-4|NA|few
CASSGSLGPGQFF
TGTGCCAGCAGTGGGTCCTTGGGTCCGGGGCAGTTCTTC
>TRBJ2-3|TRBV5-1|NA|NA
CASTPGPLGVNTDTQYF
TGCGCCAGCACTCCGGGACCGCTCGGGGTAAACACAGATACGCAGTATTTT
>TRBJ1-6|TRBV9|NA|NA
CASSVSGGPLHF
TGTGCCAGCAGCGTATCGGGCGGCCCCCTCCACTTT
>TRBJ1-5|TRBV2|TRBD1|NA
CASSGTGRDQPQHF
TGTGCCAGCAGCGGGACAGGGCGAGATCAGCCCCAGCATTTT
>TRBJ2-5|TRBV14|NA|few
CASSQVRMGPQYF
TGTGCCAGCAGCCAAGTCAGGATGGGCCCCCAGTACTTC
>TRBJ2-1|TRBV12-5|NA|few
CASGASGEQFF
TGTGCTAGTGGCGCCTCAGGAGAGCAGTTCTTC
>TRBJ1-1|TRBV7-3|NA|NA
CASSLNGANTEAFF
TGTGCCAGCAGCTTAAACGGGGCAAACACTGAAGCTTTCTTT
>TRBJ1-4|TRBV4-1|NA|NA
CASSQEPGPNEKLFF
TGCGCCAGCAGCCAAGAGCCAGGACCTAATGAAAAACTGTTTTTT
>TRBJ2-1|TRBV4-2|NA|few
CASSQEGTVRNEQFF
TGTGCCAGCAGCCAAGAGGGAACGGTTCGCAATGAGCAGTTCTTC
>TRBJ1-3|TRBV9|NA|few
CASSPLWGPNSGNTIYF
TGTGCCAGCAGCCCTCTTTGGGGGCCCAACTCTGGAAACACCATATATTTT
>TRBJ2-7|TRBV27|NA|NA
CASSLRGLYEQYF
TGTGCCAGCAGCCTAAGGGGCCTCTACGAGCAGTACTTC
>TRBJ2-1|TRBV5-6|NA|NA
CASSYRALYNEQFF
TGTGCCAGCAGTTACAGGGCCCTGTACAATGAGCAGTTCTTC
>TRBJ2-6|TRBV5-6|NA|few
CASSFVANVLTF
TGTGCCAGCAGCTTTGTAGCCAACGTCCTGACTTTC
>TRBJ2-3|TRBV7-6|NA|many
CASSVLEVTSTDTQYF
TGTGCCAGCAGCGTTCTGGAGGTGACTAGCACAGATACGCAGTATTTT
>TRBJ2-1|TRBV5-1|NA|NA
CASSFRQPTPYNEQFF
TGCGCCAGCAGCTTCAGACAGCCTACCCCTTACAATGAGCAGTTCTTC
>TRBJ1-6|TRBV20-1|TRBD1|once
CSAREPPTGVNSPLHF
TGCAGTGCTAGAGAGCCGCCGACAGGGGTTAATTCACCCCTCCACTTT
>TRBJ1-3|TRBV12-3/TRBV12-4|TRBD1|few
CASRQDRVAGNTIYF
TGTGCCAGCCGACAGGACAGGGTGGCTGGAAACACCATATATTTT
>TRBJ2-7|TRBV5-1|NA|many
CASSLDGTSHLSYEQYF
TGCGCCAGCAGCTTAGACGGGACTTCCCATCTCTCCTACGAGCAGTACTTC
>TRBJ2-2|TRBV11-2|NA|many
CASSPRDKTGELFF
TGTGCCAGCAGCCCTCGTGACAAAACCGGGGAGCTGTTTTTT
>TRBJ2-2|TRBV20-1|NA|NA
CSARGTPRVSGELFF
TGCAGTGCTAGAGGGACTCCACGGGTCTCTGGGGAGCTGTTTTTT
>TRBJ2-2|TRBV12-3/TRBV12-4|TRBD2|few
CASSPSGRETGELFF
TGTGCCAGCAGTCCTAGCGGGAGGGAGACCGGGGAGCTGTTTTTT
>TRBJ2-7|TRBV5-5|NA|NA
CATSPGAGNYEQYF
TGTGCCACTTCACCCGGGGCGGGAAACTACGAGCAGTACTTC
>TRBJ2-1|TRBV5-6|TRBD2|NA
CASSLGGPSGVYNEQFF
TGTGCCAGCAGCTTGGGTGGGCCTAGCGGGGTCTACAATGAGCAGTTCTTC
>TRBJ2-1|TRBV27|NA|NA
CASTTLGGFGQFF
TGTGCCAGCACTACCCTCGGAGGATTTGGGCAGTTCTTC
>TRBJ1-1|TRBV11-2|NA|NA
CASSLPRVGAEAFF
TGTGCCAGCAGCTTGCCCAGGGTCGGCGCTGAAGCTTTCTTT
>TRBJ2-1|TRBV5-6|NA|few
CASILGALAGSYNEQFF
TGTGCCAGCATCCTCGGTGCCCTAGCTGGCTCCTACAATGAGCAGTTCTTC
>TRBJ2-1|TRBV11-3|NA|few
CASSFSWKINEQFF
TGTGCCAGCAGCTTTAGCTGGAAGATCAATGAGCAGTTCTTC
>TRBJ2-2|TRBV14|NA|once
CASSQFRGSNTGELFF
TGTGCCAGCAGCCAATTCCGGGGATCGAACACCGGGGAGCTGTTTTTT
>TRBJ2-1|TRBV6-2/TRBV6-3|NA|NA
CASSISLFKGEGRRLGEQFF
TGTGCCAGCAGTATATCCCTATTTAAGGGGGAGGGCCGGCGCTTAGGTGAGCAGTTCTTC
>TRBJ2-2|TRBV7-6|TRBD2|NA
CASSLLAGEYGELFF
TGTGCCAGCAGCTTACTAGCGGGAGAATACGGGGAGCTGTTTTTT
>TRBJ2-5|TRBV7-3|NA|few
CASSFAGGAQYF
TGTGCCAGCAGCTTCGCCGGAGGGGCCCAGTACTTC
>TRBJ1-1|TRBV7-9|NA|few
CASSLRGSETEAFF
TGTGCCAGCAGCTTAAGGGGATCGGAGACTGAAGCTTTCTTT
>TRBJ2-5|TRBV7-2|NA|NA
CASSWTRGETQYF
TGTGCCAGCAGCTGGACCCGGGGGGAGACCCAGTACTTC
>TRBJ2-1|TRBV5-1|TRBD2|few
CASSLAPGTSGNNEQFF
TGCGCCAGCAGCTTGGCACCCGGGACTAGCGGGAACAATGAGCAGTTCTTC
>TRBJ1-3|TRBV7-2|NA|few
CASSLEASGNTIYF
TGTGCCAGCAGCTTAGAGGCCTCTGGAAACACCATATATTTT
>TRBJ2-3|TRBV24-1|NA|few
CATRGGADTQYF
TGTGCCACCAGGGGCGGGGCAGATACGCAGTATTTT
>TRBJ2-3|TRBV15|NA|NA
CATSRDPGPDTQYF
TGTGCCACCAGCAGAGATCCGGGTCCAGATACGCAGTATTTT
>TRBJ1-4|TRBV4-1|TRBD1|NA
CASSPWTGSFEKLFF
TGCGCCAGCAGCCCCTGGACAGGGAGTTTTGAAAAACTGTTTTTT
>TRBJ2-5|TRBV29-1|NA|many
CSAGRYQETQYF
TGCAGCGCCGGACGGTACCAAGAGACCCAGTACTTC
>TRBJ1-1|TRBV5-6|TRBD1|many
CASSWWTGTGTEAFF
TGTGCCAGCAGCTGGTGGACAGGGACCGGGACTGAAGCTTTCTTT
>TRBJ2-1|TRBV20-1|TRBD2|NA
CSARPGGDFYNEQFF
TGCAGTGCTAGACCCGGGGGGGATTTCTACAATGAGCAGTTCTTC
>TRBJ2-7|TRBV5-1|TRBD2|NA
CASSFAGGPYEQYF
TGCGCCAGCAGCTTCGCGGGGGGTCCCTACGAGCAGTACTTC
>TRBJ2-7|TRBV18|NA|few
CASSPPPTGTYEQYF
TGTGCCAGCTCACCACCTCCTACCGGAACCTACGAGCAGTACTTC
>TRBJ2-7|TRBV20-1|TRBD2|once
CSARDSGGRASSRNEQYF
TGCAGTGCTAGAGATTCGGGAGGGAGGGCCTCGTCCAGAAACGAGCAGTACTTC
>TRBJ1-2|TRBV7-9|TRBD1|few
CASSLASGTGIGHGYTF
TGTGCCAGCAGCTTAGCTTCCGGGACAGGGATCGGCCATGGCTACACCTTC
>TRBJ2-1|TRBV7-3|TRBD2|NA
CASSLTWASGRGEQFF
TGTGCCAGCAGCTTAACTTGGGCTAGCGGGAGAGGTGAGCAGTTCTTC
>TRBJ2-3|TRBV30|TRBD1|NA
CAWSEGAGPDTQYF
TGTGCCTGGAGTGAGGGGGCAGGGCCAGATACGCAGTATTTT
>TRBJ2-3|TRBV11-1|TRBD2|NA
CASSSLPGLARDADTQYF
TGTGCCAGCAGCTCTCTACCGGGACTAGCAAGAGACGCAGATACGCAGTATTTT
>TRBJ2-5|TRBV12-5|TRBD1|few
CASARQGETQYF
TGTGCTAGTGCGAGACAGGGAGAGACCCAGTACTTC